This TCR beta chain is drawn from a study of blood T cell repertoires in COVID-19. About the research overall: Samples taken during acute and convalescent COVID-19 were collected in the United States, Italy and Spain.

Germline CDR1 GTSNPN, CDR2 SVGIG (reference sequence). This CDR3 has 14 residues. With 1 base removed from V and 3 bases from J, the gap between germline ends came to 13 bases. This clone came up once. Under the authors' procedure: It was from reference gene primer amplification that nucleated cell counts were estimated. Here immunoSEQ multiplex PCR was the method, and the copy in TCRdb shows in-frame clones only, minus some. V and J calls and clone size come straight from that table; D and trimming were deduced from the DNA. The data contain some 130,000 clones, approximately 80% of them singletons. The chain couples TRBV30 to TRBJ2-7; a weak D match, TRBD2 (5 bases). The sample was peripheral blood. This clonotype was obtained from a woman between 45 and 60 years old with acute or convalescent COVID-19. The CDR3 here is CAWSADMGSYEQYF. The CDR3 DNA follows: TGTGCCTGGAGTGCAGACATGGGGAGCTACGAGCAGTACTTC.